This TCR beta chain appears in the sequencing data of a study of cytomegalovirus exposure and HLA in healthy donors. General study findings and limits: One later analysis reportedly identified an Asian-associated ancestry cluster that showed fewer N-insertions than the approximately 600-donor mean. The study found most TCR sequences rare, yet found some public TCRs in many donors.

Per germline, CDR1 MNHNS and CDR2 SASEGT. Trimming at V came to 6 bases and at J to 9 bases, leaving 5 bases not matched to a gene. The CDR3 spans 13 residues. Concerning this clone itself: Its target is not known.

It was with 60 Vbeta and 13 Jbeta primers that the PCR ran. The repertoire was sequenced with immunoSEQ multiplex PCR; TCRdb's copy has only in-frame clones and lacks some. Of fewer than 200,000 clones in the sample, 75% to 80% were seen once. The origin of this receptor is a middle-aged man in good health and CMV-seropositive. The gene calls are TRBV6-1 and TRBJ1-4; TRBD1 matches 9 bases. The material sequenced was PBMCs. CDR3 coding DNA: TGTGCCAGCAGAGGACAGGGGTTTCAAAAACTGTTTTTT. The encoded protein is CASRGQGFQKLFF.